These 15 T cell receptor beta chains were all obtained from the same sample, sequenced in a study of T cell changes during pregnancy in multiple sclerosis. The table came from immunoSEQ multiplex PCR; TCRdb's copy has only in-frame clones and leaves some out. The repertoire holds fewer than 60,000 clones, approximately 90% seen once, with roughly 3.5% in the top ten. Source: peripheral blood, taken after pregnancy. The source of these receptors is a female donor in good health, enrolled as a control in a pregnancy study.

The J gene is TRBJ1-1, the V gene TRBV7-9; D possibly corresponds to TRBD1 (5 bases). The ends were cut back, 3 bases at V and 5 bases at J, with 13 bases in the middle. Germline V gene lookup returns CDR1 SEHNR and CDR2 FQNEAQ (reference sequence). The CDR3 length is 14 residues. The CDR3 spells CASSLGIGGTEAFF. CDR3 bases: TGTGCCAGCAGCTTGGGGATTGGGGGGACTGAAGCTTTCTTT.

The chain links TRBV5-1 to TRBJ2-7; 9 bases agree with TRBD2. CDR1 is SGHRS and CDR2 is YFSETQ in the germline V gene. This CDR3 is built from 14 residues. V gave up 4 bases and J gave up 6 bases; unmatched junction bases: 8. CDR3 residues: CASSIIAGDSEQYF. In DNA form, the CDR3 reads TGCGCCAGCAGCATTATAGCGGGAGATAGCGAGCAGTACTTC.

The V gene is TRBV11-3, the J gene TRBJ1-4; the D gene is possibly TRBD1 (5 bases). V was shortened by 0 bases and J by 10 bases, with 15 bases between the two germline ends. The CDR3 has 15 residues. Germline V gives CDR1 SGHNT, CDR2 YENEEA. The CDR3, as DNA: TGTGCCAGCAGCTTAGAATCCGGCAATCAGGGAAAACTGTTTTTT. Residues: CASSLESGNQGKLFF.

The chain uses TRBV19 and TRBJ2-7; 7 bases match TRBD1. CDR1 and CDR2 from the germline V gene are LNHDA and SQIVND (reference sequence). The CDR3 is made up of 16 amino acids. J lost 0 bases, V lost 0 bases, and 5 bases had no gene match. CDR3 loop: CASSIDLTGRSYEQYF. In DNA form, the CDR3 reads TGTGCCAGTAGTATAGATTTGACAGGGCGCTCCTACGAGCAGTACTTC.

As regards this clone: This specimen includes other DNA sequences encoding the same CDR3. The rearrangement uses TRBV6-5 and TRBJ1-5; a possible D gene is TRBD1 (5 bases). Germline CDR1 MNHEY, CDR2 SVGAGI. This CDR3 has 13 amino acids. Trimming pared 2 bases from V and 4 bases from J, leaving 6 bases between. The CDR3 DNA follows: TGTGCCAGCAGTTACAGGGGTAATCAGCCCCAGCATTTT. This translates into CASSYRGNQPQHF.

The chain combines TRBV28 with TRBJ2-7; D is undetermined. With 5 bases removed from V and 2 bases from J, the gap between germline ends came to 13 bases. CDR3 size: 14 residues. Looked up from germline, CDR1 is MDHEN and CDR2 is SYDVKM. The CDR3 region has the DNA TGTGCCAGCAGTATGACTTTACCCCCCTACGAGCAGTACTTC. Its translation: CASSMTLPPYEQYF.

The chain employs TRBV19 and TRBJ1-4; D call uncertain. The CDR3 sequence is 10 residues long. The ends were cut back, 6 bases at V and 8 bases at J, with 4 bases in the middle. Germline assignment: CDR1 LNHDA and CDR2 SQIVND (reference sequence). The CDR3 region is CASRREKLFF. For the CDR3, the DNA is TGTGCCAGTAGGAGGGAAAAACTGTTTTTT.

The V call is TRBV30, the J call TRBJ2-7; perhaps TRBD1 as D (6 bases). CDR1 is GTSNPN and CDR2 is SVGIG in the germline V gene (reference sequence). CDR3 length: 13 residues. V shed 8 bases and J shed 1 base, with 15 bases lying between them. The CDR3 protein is CAQIDRRSYEQYF. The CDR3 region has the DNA TGTGCCCAGATCGACAGGCGGTCCTACGAGCAGTACTTC.

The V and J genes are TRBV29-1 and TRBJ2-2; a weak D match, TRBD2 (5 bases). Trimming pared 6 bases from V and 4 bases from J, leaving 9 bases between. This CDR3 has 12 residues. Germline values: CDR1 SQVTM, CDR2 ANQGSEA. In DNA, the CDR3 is TGCAGCGTACCCGCGGGCACCGGGGAGCTGTTTTTT. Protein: CSVPAGTGELFF.

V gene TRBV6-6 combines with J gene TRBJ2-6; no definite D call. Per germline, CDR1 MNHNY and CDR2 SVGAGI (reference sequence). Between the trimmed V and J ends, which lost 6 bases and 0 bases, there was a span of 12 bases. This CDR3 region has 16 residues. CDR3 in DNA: TGTGCCAGCAGCCCCAGGATGAGCTCTGGGGCCAACGTCCTGACTTTC. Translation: CASSPRMSSGANVLTF.

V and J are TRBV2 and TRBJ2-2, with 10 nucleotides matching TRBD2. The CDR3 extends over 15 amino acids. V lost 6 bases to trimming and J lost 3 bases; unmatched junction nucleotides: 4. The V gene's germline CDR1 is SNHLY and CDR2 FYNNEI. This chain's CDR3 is CASRSGTSDTGELFF. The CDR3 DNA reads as TGTGCCAGCAGATCCGGGACTAGCGACACCGGGGAGCTGTTTTTT. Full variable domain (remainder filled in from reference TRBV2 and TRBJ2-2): EPEVTQTPSHQVTQMGQEVILRCVPISNHLYFYWYRQILGQKVEFLVSFYNNEISEKSEIFDDQFSVERPDGSNFTLKIRSTKLEDSAMYFCASRSGTSDTGELFFGEGSRLTVL.

CDR3 DNA sequence: TGTGCCAGCCTAAGGGGGGGGCCGGGAAATGAGCAGTTCTTC. This encodes CASLRGGPGNEQFF. J is TRBJ2-1 and V is TRBV5-4; D possibly corresponds to TRBD2 (7 bases). The CDR3 sequence is 14 residues long. V gave up 7 bases and J gave up 7 bases, with 18 bases separating them. From germline, CDR1 is SGHNT and CDR2 YYREEE (reference sequence).

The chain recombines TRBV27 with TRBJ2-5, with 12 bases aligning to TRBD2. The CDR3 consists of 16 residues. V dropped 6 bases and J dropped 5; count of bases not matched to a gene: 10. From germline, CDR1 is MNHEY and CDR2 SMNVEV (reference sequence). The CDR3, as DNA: TGTGCCAGCAGGTCCTCGACTAGCGGGAGAGGTGAGACCCAGTACTTC. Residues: CASRSSTSGRGETQYF.

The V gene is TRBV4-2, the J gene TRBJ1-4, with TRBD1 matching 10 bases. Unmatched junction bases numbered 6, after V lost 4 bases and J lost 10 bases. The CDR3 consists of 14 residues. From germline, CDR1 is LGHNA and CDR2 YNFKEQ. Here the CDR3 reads CASSLRDRGAKLFF. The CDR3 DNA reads TGTGCCAGCAGCCTACGGGACAGGGGCGCAAAACTGTTTTTT.

CDR3: CASSGEITSTDTQYF. CDR3 nucleotides: TGTGCCAGCAGCGGAGAGATAACTAGCACAGATACGCAGTATTTT. The J gene is TRBJ2-3, the V gene TRBV7-9; unclear D gene. Per germline, CDR1 SEHNR and CDR2 FQNEAQ (reference sequence). Trimming stripped 5 bases from V and 0 bases from J, with 12 bases between. This CDR3 is built from 15 residues.